Presented here are 21 T cell receptor beta chains from one specimen sequenced in a study of T cells in Graves' hyperthyroidism and ophthalmopathy. There were TCR beta CDR3 regions amplified from RNA transcripts. A first-round RT-PCR of the TCR CDR3 used the HTBI primer set. TCRdb ran MiXCR on the multiplex PCR reads and lists one entry per CDR3 protein. Among 530,000 or so distinct CDR3 sequences listed, around 46% were seen once. Sequenced sample: peripheral blood or thyroid tissue (not recorded which). These receptors were obtained from a woman in her late teens or twenties with Graves' hyperthyroidism.

This clonotype was observed many times. This sequence joins TRBV5-4 and TRBJ1-4, with D tentatively TRBD1 (6 bases). The germline gives CDR1 SGHNT, CDR2 YYREEE (reference sequence). The V end was cut by 4 bases, the J end by 8 bases, with 15 bases between. The CDR3 covers 14 residues. The CDR3 DNA sequence: TGTGCCAGCAGCCCGACAGGCGAGGAAGAAAAACTGTTTTTT. This encodes CASSPTGEEEKLFF.

V gene TRBV6-5 combines with J gene TRBJ1-5, with 10 bases that match TRBD1. The J segment lost 7 bases and the V segment lost 7 bases, leaving 10 bases of the junction unmatched. Per the germline V gene, CDR1 is MNHEY and CDR2 is SVGAGI. This CDR3 spans 15 amino acids. DNA for the CDR3: TGTGCCAGCACCCCAGGGACAGGGGACGCGCAGCCCCAGCATTTT. This codes for CASTPGTGDAQPQHF.

The genes are TRBV29-1 and TRBJ1-2; D possibly corresponds to TRBD1 (6 bases). Germline loops: CDR1 SQVTM, CDR2 ANQGSEA. Trimming shortened V by 8 bases and J by 1 base, and 14 bases separated the two germline ends. The length of the CDR3 is 13 residues. The CDR3 DNA is TGCAGCCAGAGGACAGAGATTAACTATGGCTACACCTTC. Translation: CSQRTEINYGYTF.

The V call is TRBV12-3 or TRBV12-4, the J call TRBJ1-1; D is perhaps TRBD1 (5 bases). The CDR3 spans 15 residues. The V gene lost 1 base and the J gene lost 1 base, with 10 bases spanning the gap. The CDR3 nucleotides are TGTGCCAGCAGTTTAGGAGGACAAAGGAACACTGAAGCTTTCTTT. Translation gives CASSLGGQRNTEAFF.

This clonotype was seen just once. The chain joins TRBV2 to TRBJ2-5, with D perhaps TRBD2 (7 bases). The CDR3 covers 15 residues. Looked up from germline, CDR1 is SNHLY and CDR2 is FYNNEI. V was pared by 9 bases and J by 1 base, with 18 bases between. The CDR3 nucleotides read TGTGCCAGTTCACAAGGGGGGGCTCGCCAAGAGACCCAGTACTTC. Translation gives CASSQGGARQETQYF.

Worth noting for this clonotype: This may be a read error: a much more frequent sequence differs by one nucleotide. The V and J genes are TRBV4-3 and TRBJ2-5; D gene unclear. The length of the CDR3 is 18 residues. CDR1 and CDR2 from the germline V gene are LGHNA and YSLEER. CDR3 nucleotide sequence: TGCGCCAGCAGCCAAGATATCGTTCGCGAAAGTAACCAAGAGACCCAGTGCTTC. This sequence encodes CASSQDIVRESNQETQCF.

This clonotype was counted many times. This sequence joins TRBV3-1 and TRBJ2-5; maybe TRBD2 (5 bases). The ends were cut back, 0 bases at V and 5 bases at J, with 10 bases in the middle. Germline-derived CDR1 and CDR2 are LGHDT and YNNKEL (reference sequence). CDR3 length: 14 residues. Here the CDR3 reads CASSQDLGVETQYF. The CDR3 DNA reads TGTGCCAGCAGCCAAGATCTCGGGGTCGAGACCCAGTACTTC.

The rearrangement links TRBV29-1 to TRBJ1-5; 8 bases line up with TRBD1. Germline-derived CDR1 and CDR2 are SQVTM and ANQGSEA. The CDR3 runs to 13 residues. The CDR3 spells CSTDREGNQPQHF. Here the CDR3 DNA reads TGCAGTACGGACAGGGAGGGCAATCAGCCCCAGCATTTT.

This clonotype was seen ten or more times. The V gene is TRBV6-5, the J gene TRBJ2-2, with 12 bases aligning to TRBD2. The trim removed 4 bases at V and 4 bases at J, leaving 1 base unmatched. CDR3 length: 15 amino acids. The V gene's germline CDR1 is MNHEY and CDR2 SVGAGI. This chain's CDR3 is CASSWGLAGTGELFF. The CDR3 DNA reads as TGTGCCAGCAGTTGGGGACTAGCGGGCACCGGGGAGCTGTTTTTT.

The table lists this clonotype with many counts. This chain joins TRBV19 and TRBJ1-2, with D tentatively TRBD1 (6 bases). The CDR3 totals 16 residues. Germline-derived CDR1 and CDR2 are LNHDA and SQIVND (reference sequence). The V gene lost 5 bases and the J gene lost 4 bases, with 20 bases spanning the gap. The CDR3 DNA sequence: TGTGCCAGTAGTGTGACCGGGACACCTGGATTCTATGGCTACACCTTC. It codes for CASSVTGTPGFYGYTF.

This clonotype was counted only a few times. The rearrangement uses TRBV30 and TRBJ1-1; 8 nucleotides line up with TRBD1. Germline loops: CDR1 GTSNPN, CDR2 SVGIG (reference sequence). J was trimmed by 4 bases and V by 3 bases; bases with no gene match: 7. The CDR3 spans 14 residues. The CDR3 spells CAWSLGTGGTEAFF. The DNA of the CDR3 is TGTGCCTGGAGCTTGGGAACAGGGGGCACTGAAGCTTTCTTT.

This clonotype was counted ten times or more. The chain carries TRBV20-1 and TRBJ2-3; D uncertain. Trimming removed 5 bases at V and 4 bases at J, with 13 bases between. CDR1 DFQATT and CDR2 SNEGSKA come from the germline V gene (reference sequence). The CDR3 runs 13 residues. The CDR3 DNA follows: TGCAGTGCTCGGGCTGGTAGTGCAGATACGCAGTATTTT. It yields the protein CSARAGSADTQYF.

For this clonotype: This may come from a read error, since a much larger clone is one base off. The V call is TRBV12-3 or TRBV12-4, the J call TRBJ1-5, with D tentatively TRBD1 (6 bases). This CDR3 contains 15 residues. As DNA, the CDR3 is TGTGCCAGCAGTTTGGGCAGGGGAGACAATCGGCCCCAGCATTTT. Residues: CASSLGRGDNRPQHF.

This clonotype was counted at least ten times. The J gene is TRBJ2-7, the V gene TRBV5-6; no clear D gene. V shed 1 base and J shed 1 base, with 12 bases lying between them. The germline gives CDR1 SGHDT, CDR2 YYEEEE. The CDR3 spans 15 residues. In nucleotides, the CDR3 is TGTGCCAGCAGCTTGCTACAGATAAGTTCCTACGAGCAGTACTTC. This sequence encodes CASSLLQISSYEQYF.

J is TRBJ1-5 and V is TRBV5-6; D ambiguous. The ends were cut back, 7 bases at V and 5 bases at J, with 19 bases in the middle. CDR1 and CDR2 from the germline V gene are SGHDT and YYEEEE. The CDR3 is made up of 15 amino acids. CDR3 sequence reads: CASGPKGIGHQPQHF. For the CDR3, the DNA is TGTGCCAGCGGTCCGAAAGGGATAGGGCATCAGCCCCAGCATTTT.

The rearrangement links TRBV7-8 to TRBJ2-3; TRBD1 might be the D (6 bases). V was pared by 3 bases and J by 9 bases, with 10 bases between. The CDR3 length is 12 residues. The V gene's germline CDR1 is SGHVS and CDR2 FQNEAQ. The CDR3 bases are TGTGCCAGCAGCTTTACAGGGAACACGCAGTATTTT. It is translated as CASSFTGNTQYF.

This clonotype was seen a single time. The chain employs TRBV7-2 and TRBJ2-2; 9 nucleotides match TRBD2. The CDR3 covers 15 residues. The germline V gene encodes CDR1 SGHTA and CDR2 FQGNSA. With 8 bases clipped from V and 3 bases from J, the junction kept 7 bases outside the gene matches. DNA for the CDR3: TGTGCCAGCCGCAGCGGGAGGTCCGACACCGGGGAGCTGTTTTTT. Its translation is CASRSGRSDTGELFF.

This clonotype was found many times. The rearrangement links TRBV5-6 to TRBJ1-6, with TRBD1 as a possible D gene (6 bases). CDR1 and CDR2 from the germline V gene are SGHDT and YYEEEE. The CDR3 spans 13 residues. V was clipped by 4 bases and J by 10 bases, with 12 bases between them. Here the CDR3 DNA reads TGTGCCAGCAGCGAGAACAGGGTGTCACCCCTCCACTTT. Its protein product is CASSENRVSPLHF.

This sequence joins TRBV24-1 and TRBJ2-6; 8 bases agree with TRBD1. Trimming took 9 bases from V and 4 from J; bases not matched to a gene: 13. The CDR3 is 17 amino acids. From germline, CDR1 is KGHDR and CDR2 SFDVKD. The CDR3 region is CATSDRGGLRGANVLTF. The DNA of the CDR3 is TGTGCCACCTCAGACAGGGGTGGTCTCCGGGGGGCCAACGTCCTGACTTTC.

The sample holds many counts of this clonotype. This chain uses TRBV7-3 with TRBJ2-2, with 7 bases identical to TRBD2. The CDR3 has 16 amino acids. V was pared by 5 bases and J by 4 bases, with 10 bases of the junction left unmatched. The germline gives CDR1 SGHTA, CDR2 FQGTGA. The CDR3 bases are TGTGCCAGCAGCCCCACTCCGGGACTACTCACCGGGGAGCTGTTTTTT. Protein sequence: CASSPTPGLLTGELFF.

The table lists this clonotype with many counts. V gene TRBV7-2 combines with J gene TRBJ2-7, with TRBD1 matching 11 bases. The CDR3 has 14 residues. CDR1 and CDR2 (germline): SGHTA, FQGNSA. Germline trimming cut 5 bases from V and 5 bases from J; bases unmatched to any gene: 5. This chain's CDR3 is CASSPRTGGDEQYF. CDR3 DNA: TGTGCCAGCAGCCCCAGGACAGGGGGCGACGAGCAGTACTTC.